The entry that follows covers one TCR beta chain sequence. What this receptor recognizes is not known. One base away there is no much larger clone; base qualities are not given. Using the immunoSEQ TRB Survey service, rearranged CDR3 beta regions were amplified from genomic DNA with multiplex V and J primers. To keep sequencing depth the same across samples, survey-level depth of up to 500,000 reads per sample was applied. The libraries were purified, combined into pools and sequenced with Illumina technology. The authors' pipeline ran thus. Productive clonality, sample overlap, pairwise scatters, CDR3 beta length, V/D/J gene usage and productiveness were assessed with immunoSEQ online tools. Calculated diversity was defined as the number of unique rearrangements divided by total templates, multiplied by 100, and Shannon and Simpson indices were computed as well. For principal component analysis, Z-score normalized data were analyzed with the R prcomp function and the ggbiplot package. Morisita's index was used to quantify the clonal overlap between blood and rectum within each subject. The table comes from immuneACCESS by way of TCRdb, which keeps in-frame sequences with V and J called. Part of the clones is missing from these tables; in studies checked, under half for an unresolved V gene and the rest for unknown reasons. The V and J calls and clone size were taken over from that table, and D and trimming were inferred from the DNA. Counted in this sample were 10,000 or so clones; about 90% of them appeared once. The ten biggest clones cover 7% of the sample.

The sample is drawn from a study of pediatric ulcerative colitis (dated by TCRdb to the late 2010s). Turning to the overall study: Among the ulcerative colitis patients, 6 or 7 had pancolitis and two had left-sided colitis, and histology in every patient was consistent with ulcerative colitis. Ten or so newly diagnosed, treatment-naive pediatric ulcerative colitis patients and a few non-IBD control children each provided paired blood and rectal samples. By Pediatric Ulcerative Colitis Activity Index, mild disease was classified in two patients, moderate disease in several and acute severe colitis in three. The paper's findings and limits, for the study overall: Because repertoires were derived from total lymphocyte DNA, patterns in rare subsets such as regulatory T cells may not have been reflected. Rectal repertoire features separated controls, mild-moderate and acute severe colitis patients; acute severe colitis showed reduced rectal diversity due to clonal expansions. For technical reasons, blood samples from a couple of patients gave substantially fewer templates, and these samples were excluded from the blood-rectal overlap analysis. With only a handful of individuals, the healthy control group was small. A couple of rectal CDR3 clonotypes were found in every ulcerative colitis patient but in no control. Autologous blood-rectal clonal overlap was significantly higher in ulcerative colitis patients than in controls, suggesting increased T cell trafficking to inflamed tissue.

Ulcerative colitis patients had received no immunosuppressive medication before the diagnostic colonoscopy. A blood sample was obtained concurrently with the colonoscopy. The Wizard kit (Promega) was used to extract genomic DNA from both blood and intestinal samples. V is pruned by 6 bases and J by 0 bases, leaving 2 bases of the junction without a gene match. The CDR3, from cysteine to phenylalanine, totals 14 residues. Only the CDR3 region is kept as DNA, spanning 42 bases read in frame from base 1. CDR1 and CDR2 (MNHNS, SASEGT) derive from the germline V gene. The sample comprised blood. The V and J genes are TRBV6-1 and TRBJ2-5; 9 central nucleotides agree with TRBD1. This clonotype was obtained from a girl under 18 with moderate ulcerative colitis. The bases are TGTGCCAGCAGGGGGACAGGGTACCAAGAGACCCAGTACTTC. Its amino acids are CASRGTGYQETQYF.